Sequencing of this T cell receptor (beta chain) was carried out in a study of naive and memory T cell subsets. CMV status came from CD4+ IFNgamma after overnight CMV lysate stimulation. An equimolar mix of two oligonucleotides served as the beta constant-region primer for TRBC1 and TRBC2. Ligated cDNA was amplified by four rounds of PCR with nested alpha and beta constant-region primers and SP2. An oligonucleotide with the SP2 primer and a 12-nucleotide UMI was ligated to the cDNA 3' end. One entry per CDR3 protein, called by TCRdb with MiXCR from the UMI-ligation and nested PCR reads. Of over 65,000 distinct CDR3 sequences in the sample, about 10% were seen once. V lost 8 bases and J 3 bases, leaving 21 bases between the germline ends. CDR3 length: 16 residues. From germline, CDR1 is SNHLY and CDR2 FYNNEI. Notes on the study in general: Between naive and memory subsets, TCR abundance power law exponents differed. Clonotypes here are unpaired alpha or beta chain sequences.

Concerning this clonotype: Its antigen is unknown.

This TCR was sampled from a human donor in good health. Sequencing was done on a sample of naive CD8+ T cells from blood. The rearrangement uses TRBV2 and TRBJ2-3; D perhaps matches TRBD2 (5 bases). This CDR3 reads CASLLQIEGGTDTQYF. The CDR3, as DNA: TGTGCCAGCCTTTTGCAGATCGAGGGTGGAACAGATACGCAGTATTTT.